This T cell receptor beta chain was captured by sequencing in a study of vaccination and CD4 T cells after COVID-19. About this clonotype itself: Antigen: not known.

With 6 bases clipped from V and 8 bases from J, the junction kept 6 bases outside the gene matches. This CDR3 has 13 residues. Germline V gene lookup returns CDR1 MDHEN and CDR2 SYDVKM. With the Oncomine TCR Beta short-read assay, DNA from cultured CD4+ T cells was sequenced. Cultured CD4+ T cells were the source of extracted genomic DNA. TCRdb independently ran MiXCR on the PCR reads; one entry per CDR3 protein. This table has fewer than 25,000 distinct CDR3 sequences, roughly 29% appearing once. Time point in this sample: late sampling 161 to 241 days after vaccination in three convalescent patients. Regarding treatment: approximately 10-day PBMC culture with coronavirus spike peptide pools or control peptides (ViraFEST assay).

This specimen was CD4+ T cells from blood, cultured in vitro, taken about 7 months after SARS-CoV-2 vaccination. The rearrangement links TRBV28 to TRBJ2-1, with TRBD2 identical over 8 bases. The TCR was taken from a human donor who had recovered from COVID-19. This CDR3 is CASRTGGSDEQFF. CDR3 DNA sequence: TGTGCCAGCAGGACGGGAGGGAGTGATGAGCAGTTCTTC.